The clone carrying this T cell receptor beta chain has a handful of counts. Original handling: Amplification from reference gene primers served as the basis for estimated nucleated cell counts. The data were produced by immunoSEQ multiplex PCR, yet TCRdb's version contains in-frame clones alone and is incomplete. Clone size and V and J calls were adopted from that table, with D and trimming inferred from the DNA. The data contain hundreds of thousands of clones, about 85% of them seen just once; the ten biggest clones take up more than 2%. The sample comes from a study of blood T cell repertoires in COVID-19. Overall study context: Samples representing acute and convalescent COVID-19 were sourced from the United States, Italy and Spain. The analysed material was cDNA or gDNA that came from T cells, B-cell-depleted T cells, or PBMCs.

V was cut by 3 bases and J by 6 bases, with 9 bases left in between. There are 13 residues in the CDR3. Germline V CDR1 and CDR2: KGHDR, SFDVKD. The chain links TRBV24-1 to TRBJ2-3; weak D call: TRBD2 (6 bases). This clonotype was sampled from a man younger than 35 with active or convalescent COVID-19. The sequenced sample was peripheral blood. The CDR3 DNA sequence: TGTGCCACCAGTGATCCGGACTACGATACGCAGTATTTT. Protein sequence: CATSDPDYDTQYF.